The clone carrying this T cell receptor beta chain turned up a few times. Its antigen is not known. This entry belongs to a study of T-cell memory formation after mild COVID-19. Overall study context: TCR clusters largely stayed donor specific.

V was cut by 1 base and J by 0 bases, with 6 bases left in between. CDR1 is SGHAT, CDR2 FQNNGV, per germline. The CDR3 extends over 15 amino acids. Study-level findings and limits: Cross-reactive memory seemingly joined, as some responding clones were found in pre-infection memory. Contracting clones localized mainly to CM and EM when CD4+ and mainly to EMRA when CD8+. A second wave expanding day 15 to 37 was CD4+-biased; contracting clones were balanced.

MiXCR was run by TCRdb on the 5' RACE reads, yielding one entry per CDR3 protein. Here the sample spans some 68,000 distinct CDR3 sequences, about a sixth being singletons. Specimen: PBMCs or a T cell subset sorted from them (not recorded which). The chain uses TRBV11-2 and TRBJ2-2; no clear D. This TCR was recovered from an adult woman who had mild COVID-19 (a few samples of this study predate the infection). Cell type and time point are not known. The DNA for the CDR3 is TGTGCCAGCAGCTTAGTCACTCCGAACACCGGGGAGCTGTTTTTT. This translates into CASSLVTPNTGELFF.